This T cell receptor (beta chain) was identified in a study of cytomegalovirus exposure and HLA in healthy donors (dated by TCRdb to the late 2010s). Looking at the study overall: An earlier analysis of some 550 of the donors reported about 290 Gb of sequence data and 100 million to 130 million unique TCR beta sequences from about 179 million T cells. Around 320 gigabases of sequencing data and approximately 85 million unique TCR sequences were included in an early release covering about 600 HLA-typed donors. The genetic ancestry cluster associated with self-reported Caucasian donors included 65% to 90% of the 398 genotyped donors. The study aimed to test whether signatures of past pathogen exposure could be identified by cataloging public T cell receptors. Using immunosequencing, the study profiled T cell repertoires from 500 to 800 subjects and related those repertoires to cytomegalovirus serostatus. A separate validation cohort of approximately 130 different subjects was used in addition to the 666-subject first cohort. The study combined high-throughput TCR immunosequencing, statistical association of individual TCRs with disease status, and machine learning to predict cytomegalovirus infection status. To study patterns of TCR occurrence, a later analysis re-analyzed previously published TCR beta repertoires from several hundred donors and added high-resolution HLA genotyping. In the later analysis, no new phenotypic data were used to find candidate immune exposures; instead, reliance was placed on TCR beta sequences and their occurrence across donors. An earlier analysis of 587 of the donors used high-throughput TCR beta sequencing to judge whether each TCR beta V gene segment behaved as functional or pseudogenic. Donor age, sex, ethnicity and CMV serostatus were compiled alongside the repertoire data. In a later genetic analysis, genome-wide SNP genotypes for about 65% of the roughly 670 donors were used, and that subset was treated as a discovery cohort. Every discovery cohort repertoire had been produced on one sequencing platform. Both class I and class II loci were covered by HLA typing, at four-digit resolution. The number of typed donors differed by locus: roughly 629-640 for A, B, C, DRB1 and DQB1; some 540 for DQA1; 600 to 610 for DPA1; and some 430 for DPB1. Roughly five DR-DQ haplotypes were treated as single units for association and clustering because of strong linkage in the cohort. Across about 370 genotyped donors of the cohort, an average of about 240,000 unique TCR beta nucleotide sequences per donor were sequenced, and approximately 17% of those sequences were non-productive. The full study reports these points: In a later analysis, HLA-associated TCR beta chains were found to be more clonally expanded and to have lower generation probabilities than equally common non-associated chains. In a later analysis, most CMV-associated TCR beta chains were found to appear HLA-restricted, with HLA associations seemingly driven largely by CMV exposure. In an earlier analysis of more than 500 of the donors, most TCR beta V segments appeared in productive rearrangements about 87% or about 30% of the time, broadly matching IMGT annotations. Compared with the approximately 720-donor mean, donors in an Asian-associated ancestry cluster had fewer N-insertions in productive TCRs, according to a later genetic analysis. A further reported finding was that TCR beta sequences accurately predicted the HLA-A and HLA-B alleles for most subjects in the first cohort. For the cohort, immune exposure information was limited to CMV serostatus. According to the authors, the approach could potentially be generalized to other disease states and immunological phenotypes. This cohort had only TCR beta chains sequenced, and the lack of alpha or paired-chain data limited which features could be detected. Strong co-occurrence of HLA alleles, especially DR and DQ, made assigning TCR associations to individual alleles difficult. While some public TCRs were present in many individuals, most TCR sequences turned up only very rarely across donors. Cytomegalovirus status was reported to be diagnosed by the classifier with high specificity and sensitivity in both the original and validation cohorts. The sequencing pipeline was judged likely to have produced a cluster of highly shared sequence variants as a technical artifact. Presence/absence analyses assumed roughly uniform sequencing depth across donors, an assumption that may not hold. The study gave a list of 150 to 200 TCR beta chains associated with cytomegalovirus. In vitro tests confirmed that a few of the cytomegalovirus-associated TCR beta chains recognize cytomegalovirus antigens. In a later analysis, the rate of TCR association differed among HLA loci, with DRB1 alleles having the most associated TCRs and HLA-C alleles having the fewest. Some 15 rarely observed V segments, including chromosome 9 orphons, were excluded from the earlier analysis of almost 600 of the donors because counts were too low. Because HLA typing was unavailable for some donors at each locus, only the typed subset was used in association tests. An association between a missense DCLRE1C variant and V-gene and J-gene trimming of TCR beta chains was found in a later genetic analysis and replicated in an independent cohort. A later analysis reported that several top co-occurrence clusters appeared linked to parvovirus B19, influenza, CMV and Epstein-Barr virus. Linkage disequilibrium might explain the correlated functional status among segregating V segments, but an unknown experimental factor could not be ruled out. The 87-base-pair reads could not distinguish some IMGT-functional V segments, including TRBV6-2 and TRBV6-3, so those segments were excluded. A later analysis associated 15,000 to 20,000 TCR beta sequences with specific HLA alleles at a false discovery rate of 0.05.

To prepare the library, the immunoSEQ multiplex PCR assay was applied. For the multiplex PCR, a mixture combining 60 forward primers for TCR Vbeta segments and 13 reverse primers for TCR Jbeta segments was used. A multiplex PCR assay on genomic DNA amplified the CDR3 region of rearranged TCR beta genes. The amplified TCR beta libraries were sequenced on the Illumina HiSeq System as 87-base-pair reads. The authors processed their data as follows. A later analysis counted tens of millions of unique TCR beta chains across the 650 to 700 repertoires, and around 12 million of these chains were shared by at least two donors. Raw reads were error-corrected and collapsed into unique sequences by a nearest-neighbor algorithm in which closely related sequences were merged to remove PCR and sequencing errors. CDR3 sequences were aligned to IMGT reference sequences to assign V, D and J gene segments. For a sequence to be retained, at least a six-nucleotide match to both a V gene segment and a J gene segment was required. A rearrangement counted as productive if the CDR3 had no stop codons and remained in frame with V and J, and every other rearrangement counted as non-productive. Following IMGT convention, CDR3 was defined as the stretch from the second conserved V-encoded cysteine to the conserved J-encoded phenylalanine. The earlier analysis of 587 of the donors excluded sequences that lacked an unambiguous match to a single V gene segment. In an earlier analysis of 587 of the donors, V segments were called functional above 56.7% productive rearrangements and were called segregating when the between-donor standard deviation exceeded 5%. A statistical classification framework was built for diagnosing cytomegalovirus status from the catalog of TCR beta chain sequences. In a later analysis, V and J genes were assigned by comparing TCR nucleotide sequences against IMGT/GENE-DB human TR gene sequences. The TCRdist pipeline was used in a later analysis to assign CDR3 sequences and most-parsimonious VDJ recombination scenarios. A later analysis defined each TCR beta chain by its CDR3 amino acid sequence plus V-gene family, and excluded reads lacking a unique V-gene family. A later analysis removed several hundred highly shared, low-generation-probability nucleotide sequences to deal with suspected cross-contamination and a sequencing artifact. A later analysis calculated a clonal expansion index for each public chain from normalized within-repertoire ranks of inferred template counts. In a later analysis, generation probabilities were computed using a VDJ recombination model fitted to out-of-frame rearrangements, and the results were checked against IGoR. A later analysis scored TCR-TCR, TCR-HLA and TCR-CMV co-occurrence with hypergeometric tests, applying a repertoire-size bias correction to TCR pairs. False discovery rates were estimated in a later analysis by permuting HLA or CMV assignments 20 times. In a later analysis, co-occurring TCRs were grouped using DBSCAN, and TCRdist sequence similarity was added for clustering within HLA-allele-positive subsets. Co-occurrence clustering excluded repertoires with fewer than 30,000 or more than 120,000 public chains, plus five with anomalous nucleotide sharing. As stored in TCRdb, this immuneACCESS dataset retains in-frame rearrangements with V and J assigned. A fraction of the clones does not appear; measured against another copy, unresolved V genes explain less than half of the discrepancy, and the remainder lacks a known reason. The V and J calls and the clone size are those of that table, but D and trimming were determined from the DNA. In this sample the table shows approximately 160,000 clones, just over 75% of which occur a single time. Roughly 1% of the sample rests with the top ten.

The table lists this clone with a few counts. Its recognized antigen is unknown. Qualities for individual bases were not recorded, and no much larger clone is one base off. The cohort consisted of 666 healthy bone marrow donors. At the time of sampling, every cohort member was nominally healthy, though immune exposures that went unrecorded were likely present. The donor was CMV seronegative and was included in the group of a few hundred seronegative cohort members. Each donor provided a peripheral blood sample, and peripheral blood mononuclear cells were used for TCR beta sequencing. Genomic DNA extraction from the blood cell samples was performed with the Qiagen DNeasy Blood Extraction Kit. From the cysteine through the phenylalanine, the CDR3 covers 15 amino acids. The retained sequence is limited to the CDR3, 45 bases, with the frame set at the first base. According to the germline V gene, CDR1 reads MNHEY and CDR2 reads SVGAGI. Trimming takes 2 bases from V and 2 bases from J, and the germline ends sit 10 bases apart.

This TCR came from a woman aged 40 to 50 in good health and CMV-seronegative. Source material: PBMCs. Recombination connected TRBV6-5 to TRBJ2-1; the D segment cannot be called with confidence. The nucleotide sequence reads TGTGCCAGCAGTTACCTGGCTAGTACCTACAATGAGCAGTTCTTC. Its protein is CASSYLASTYNEQFF.